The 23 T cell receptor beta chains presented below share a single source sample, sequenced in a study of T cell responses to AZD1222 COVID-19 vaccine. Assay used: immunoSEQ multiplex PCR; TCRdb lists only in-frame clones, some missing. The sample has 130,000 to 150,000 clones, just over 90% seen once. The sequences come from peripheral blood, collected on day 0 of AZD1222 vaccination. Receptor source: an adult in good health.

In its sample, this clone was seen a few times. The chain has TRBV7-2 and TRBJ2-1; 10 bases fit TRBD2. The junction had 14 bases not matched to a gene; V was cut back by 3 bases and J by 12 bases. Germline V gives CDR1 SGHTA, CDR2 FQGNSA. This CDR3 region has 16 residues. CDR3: CASSFQLLAGEVGQFF. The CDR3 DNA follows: TGTGCCAGCAGCTTCCAGTTGCTAGCGGGGGAGGTCGGGCAGTTCTTC.

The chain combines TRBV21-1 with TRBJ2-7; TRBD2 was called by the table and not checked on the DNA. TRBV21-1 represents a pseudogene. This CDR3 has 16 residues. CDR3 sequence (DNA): TGTGCCAGCAGCAAAGCGCGGCTAGCGGGAATCTACGAGCAGTACTTC. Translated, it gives CASSKARLAGIYEQYF.

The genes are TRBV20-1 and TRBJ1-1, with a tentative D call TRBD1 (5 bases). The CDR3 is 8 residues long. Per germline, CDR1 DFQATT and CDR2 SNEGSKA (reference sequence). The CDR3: CSTGVAFF. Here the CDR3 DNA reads TGCAGCACGGGGGTCGCTTTCTTT.

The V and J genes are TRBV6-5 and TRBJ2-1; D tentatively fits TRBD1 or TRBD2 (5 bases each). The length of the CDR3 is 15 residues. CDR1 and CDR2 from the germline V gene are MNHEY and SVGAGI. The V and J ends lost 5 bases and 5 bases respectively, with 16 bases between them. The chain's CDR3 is CASSRGVQVDNEQFF. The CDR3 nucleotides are TGTGCCAGCAGTCGAGGGGTTCAGGTGGACAATGAGCAGTTCTTC.

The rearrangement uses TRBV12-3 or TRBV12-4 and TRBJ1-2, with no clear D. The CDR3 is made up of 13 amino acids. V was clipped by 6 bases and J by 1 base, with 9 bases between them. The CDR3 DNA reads TGTGCCAGCAGGGAGCTTAATAACTATGGCTACACCTTC. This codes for CASRELNNYGYTF.

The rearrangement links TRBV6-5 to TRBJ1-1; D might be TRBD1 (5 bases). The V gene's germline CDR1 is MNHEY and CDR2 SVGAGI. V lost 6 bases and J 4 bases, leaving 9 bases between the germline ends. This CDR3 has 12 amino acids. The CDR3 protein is CASSPDSTEAFF. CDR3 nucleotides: TGTGCCAGCAGCCCCGACAGCACTGAAGCTTTCTTT.

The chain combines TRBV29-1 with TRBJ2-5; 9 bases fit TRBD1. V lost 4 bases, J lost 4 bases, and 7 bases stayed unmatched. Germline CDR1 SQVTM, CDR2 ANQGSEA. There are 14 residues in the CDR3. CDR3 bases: TGCAGCGTTGTTGGGACAGGGTGGGGAGAGACCCAGTACTTC. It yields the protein CSVVGTGWGETQYF.

The CDR3 DNA follows: TGTGCCAGCAGTGTTACGCTTAGCGCAGATACGCAGTATTTT. This translates into CASSVTLSADTQYF. The rearrangement uses TRBV6-4 and TRBJ2-3; maybe TRBD2 (5 bases). Germline-derived CDR1 and CDR2 are MRHNA and SNTAGT. The CDR3 totals 14 residues. Trimming removed 4 bases from V and 4 bases from J, with 12 bases in between.

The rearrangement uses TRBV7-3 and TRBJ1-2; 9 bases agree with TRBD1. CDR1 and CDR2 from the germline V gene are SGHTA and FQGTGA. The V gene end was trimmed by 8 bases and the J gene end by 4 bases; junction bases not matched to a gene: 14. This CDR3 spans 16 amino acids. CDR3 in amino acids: CASGGDRAESGYGYTF. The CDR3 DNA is TGTGCCAGCGGGGGGGACAGGGCAGAATCTGGCTATGGCTACACCTTC.

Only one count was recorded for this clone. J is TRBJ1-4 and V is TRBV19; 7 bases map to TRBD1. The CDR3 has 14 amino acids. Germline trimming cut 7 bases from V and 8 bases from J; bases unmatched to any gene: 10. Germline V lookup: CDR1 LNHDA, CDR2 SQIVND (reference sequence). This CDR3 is CASKHEGAGEKLFF. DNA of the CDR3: TGTGCCAGTAAACACGAGGGGGCTGGGGAAAAACTGTTTTTT.

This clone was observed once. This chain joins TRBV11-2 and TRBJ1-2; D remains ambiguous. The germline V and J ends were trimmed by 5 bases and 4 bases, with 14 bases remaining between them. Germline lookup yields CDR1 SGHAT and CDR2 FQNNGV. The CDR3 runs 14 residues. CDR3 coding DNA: TGTGCCAGCAGCCCCTCCGGGCTTACCTATGGCTACACCTTC. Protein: CASSPSGLTYGYTF. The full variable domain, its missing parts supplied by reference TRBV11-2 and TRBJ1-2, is EAGVAQSPRYKIIEKRQSVAFWCNPISGHATLYWYQQILGQGPKLLIQFQNNGVVDDSQLPKDRFSAERLKGVDSTLKIQPAKLEDSAVYLCASSPSGLTYGYTFGSGTRLTVV.

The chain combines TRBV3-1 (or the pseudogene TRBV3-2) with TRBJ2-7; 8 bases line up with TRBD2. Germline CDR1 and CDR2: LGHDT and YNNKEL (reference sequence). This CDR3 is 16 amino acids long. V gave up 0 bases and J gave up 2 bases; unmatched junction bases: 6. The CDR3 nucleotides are TGTGCCAGCAGCCAAGAGGCCGGGGGGGCCCCCTACGAGCAGTACTTC. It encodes CASSQEAGGAPYEQYF.

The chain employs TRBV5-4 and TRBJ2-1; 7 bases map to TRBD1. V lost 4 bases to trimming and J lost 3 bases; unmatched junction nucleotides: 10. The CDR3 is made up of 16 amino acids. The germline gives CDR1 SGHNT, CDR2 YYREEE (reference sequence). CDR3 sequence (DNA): TGTGCCAGCAGCCCAACGACAGGGAGTGGCTACAATGAGCAGTTCTTC. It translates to CASSPTTGSGYNEQFF.

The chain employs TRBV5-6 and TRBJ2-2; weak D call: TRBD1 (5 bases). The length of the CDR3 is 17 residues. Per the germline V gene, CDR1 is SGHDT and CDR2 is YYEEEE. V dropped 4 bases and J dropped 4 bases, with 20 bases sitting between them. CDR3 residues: CASSPLRQLAGTGELFF. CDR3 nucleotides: TGTGCCAGCAGCCCGTTAAGACAGCTGGCTGGCACCGGGGAGCTGTTTTTT.

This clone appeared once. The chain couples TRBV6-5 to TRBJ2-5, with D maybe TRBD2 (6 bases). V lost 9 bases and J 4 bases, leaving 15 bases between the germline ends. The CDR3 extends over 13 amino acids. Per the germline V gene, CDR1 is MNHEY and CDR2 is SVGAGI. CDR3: CASLGGPGETQYF. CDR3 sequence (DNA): TGTGCCAGTCTGGGGGGTCCAGGAGAGACCCAGTACTTC.

In DNA, the CDR3 is TGTGCCAGCAGCTACCTAGCAGGCACCGGGGAGCTGTTTTTT. Translated: CASSYLAGTGELFF. The chain couples TRBV7-9 to TRBJ2-2, with D perhaps matching TRBD2 (5 bases). Between the trimmed V and J ends, which lost 4 bases and 4 bases, there was a span of 10 bases. CDR1 SEHNR and CDR2 FQNEAQ come from the germline V gene (reference sequence). This CDR3 is built from 14 residues.

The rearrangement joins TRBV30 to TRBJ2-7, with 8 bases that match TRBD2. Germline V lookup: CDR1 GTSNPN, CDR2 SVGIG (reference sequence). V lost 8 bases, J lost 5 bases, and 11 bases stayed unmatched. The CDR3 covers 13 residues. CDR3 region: CAGLLAGWDEQYF. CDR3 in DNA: TGTGCCGGTCTTTTAGCGGGATGGGACGAGCAGTACTTC.

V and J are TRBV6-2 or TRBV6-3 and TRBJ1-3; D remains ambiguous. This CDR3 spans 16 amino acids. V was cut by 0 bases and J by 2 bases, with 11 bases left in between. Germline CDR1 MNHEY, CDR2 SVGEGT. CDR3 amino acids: CASSYSIPHPGNTIYF. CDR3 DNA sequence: TGTGCCAGCAGTTACTCGATTCCCCATCCTGGAAACACCATATATTTT.

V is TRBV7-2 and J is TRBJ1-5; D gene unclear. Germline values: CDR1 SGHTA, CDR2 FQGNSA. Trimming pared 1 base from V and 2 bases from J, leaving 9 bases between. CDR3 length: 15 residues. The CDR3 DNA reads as TGTGCCAGCAGCTTAGTGATGGGTGGCAATCAGCCCCAGCATTTT. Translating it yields CASSLVMGGNQPQHF.

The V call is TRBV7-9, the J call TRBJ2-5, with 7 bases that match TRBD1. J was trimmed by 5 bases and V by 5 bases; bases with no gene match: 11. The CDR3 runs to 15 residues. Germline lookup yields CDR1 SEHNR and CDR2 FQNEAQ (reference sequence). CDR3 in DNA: TGTGCCAGCAGCAAACCTACAGGGGACCTCGAGACCCAGTACTTC. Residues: CASSKPTGDLETQYF.

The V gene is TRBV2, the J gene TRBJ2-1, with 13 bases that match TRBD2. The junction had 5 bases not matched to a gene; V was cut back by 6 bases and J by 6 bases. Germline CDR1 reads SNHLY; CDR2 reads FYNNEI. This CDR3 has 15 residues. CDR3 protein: CASSIGTSGINEQFF. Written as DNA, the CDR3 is TGTGCCAGCAGCATCGGGACTAGCGGGATCAATGAGCAGTTCTTC.

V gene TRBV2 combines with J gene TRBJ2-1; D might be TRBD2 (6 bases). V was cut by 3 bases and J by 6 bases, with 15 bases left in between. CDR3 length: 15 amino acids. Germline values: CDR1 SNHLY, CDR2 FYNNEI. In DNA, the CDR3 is TGTGCCAGCAGTGATCGGACTATGAGGGGCAATGAGCAGTTCTTC. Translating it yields CASSDRTMRGNEQFF. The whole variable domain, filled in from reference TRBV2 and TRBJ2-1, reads EPEVTQTPSHQVTQMGQEVILRCVPISNHLYFYWYRQILGQKVEFLVSFYNNEISEKSEIFDDQFSVERPDGSNFTLKIRSTKLEDSAMYFCASSDRTMRGNEQFFGPGTRLTVL.

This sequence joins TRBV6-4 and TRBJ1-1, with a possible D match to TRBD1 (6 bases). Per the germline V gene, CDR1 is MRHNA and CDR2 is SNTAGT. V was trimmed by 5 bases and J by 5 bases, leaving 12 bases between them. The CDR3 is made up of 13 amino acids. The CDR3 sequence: CASSHRDGTEAFF. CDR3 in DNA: TGTGCCAGCAGTCACAGGGATGGGACTGAAGCTTTCTTT.